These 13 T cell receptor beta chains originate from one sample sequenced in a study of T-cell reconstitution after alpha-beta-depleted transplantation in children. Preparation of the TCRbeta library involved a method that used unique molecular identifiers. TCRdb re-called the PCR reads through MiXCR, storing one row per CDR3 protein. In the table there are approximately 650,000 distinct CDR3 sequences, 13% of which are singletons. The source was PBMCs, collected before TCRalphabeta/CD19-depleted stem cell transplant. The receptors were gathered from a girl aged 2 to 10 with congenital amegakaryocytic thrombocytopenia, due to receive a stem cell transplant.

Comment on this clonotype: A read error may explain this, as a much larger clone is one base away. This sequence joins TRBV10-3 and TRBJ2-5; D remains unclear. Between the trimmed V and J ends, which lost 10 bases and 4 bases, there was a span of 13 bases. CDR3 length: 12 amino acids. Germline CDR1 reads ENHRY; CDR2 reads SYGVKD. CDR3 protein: CATMARLETQYF. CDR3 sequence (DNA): TGTGCCACCATGGCCCGGTTAGAGACCCAGTACTTC.

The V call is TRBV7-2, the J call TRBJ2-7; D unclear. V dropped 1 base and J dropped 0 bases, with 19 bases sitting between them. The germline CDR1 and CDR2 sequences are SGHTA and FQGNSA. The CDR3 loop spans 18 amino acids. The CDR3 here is CASSLGTLGTHSSYEQYF. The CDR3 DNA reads TGTGCCAGCAGCTTAGGAACATTGGGAACCCACAGCTCCTACGAGCAGTACTTC.

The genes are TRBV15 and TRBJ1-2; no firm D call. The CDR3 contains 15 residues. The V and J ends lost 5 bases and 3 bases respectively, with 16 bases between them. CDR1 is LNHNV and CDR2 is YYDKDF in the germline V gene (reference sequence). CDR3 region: CATSQTMKGDYGYTF. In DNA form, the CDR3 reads TGTGCCACCAGCCAGACCATGAAGGGTGACTATGGCTACACCTTC.

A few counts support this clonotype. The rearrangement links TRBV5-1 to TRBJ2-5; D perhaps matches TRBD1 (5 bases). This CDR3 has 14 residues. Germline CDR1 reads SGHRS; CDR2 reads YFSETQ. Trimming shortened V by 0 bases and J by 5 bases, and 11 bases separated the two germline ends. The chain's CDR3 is CASSLALGRETQYF. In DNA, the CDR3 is TGCGCCAGCAGCTTGGCTCTGGGGCGGGAGACCCAGTACTTC.

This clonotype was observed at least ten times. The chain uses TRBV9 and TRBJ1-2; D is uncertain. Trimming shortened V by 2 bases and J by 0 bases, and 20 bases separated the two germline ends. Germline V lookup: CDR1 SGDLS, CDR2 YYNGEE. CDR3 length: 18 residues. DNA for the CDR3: TGTGCCAGCAGCGTGTCCACCTTCTACAGTGGGGCTAACTATGGCTACACCTTC. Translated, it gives CASSVSTFYSGANYGYTF. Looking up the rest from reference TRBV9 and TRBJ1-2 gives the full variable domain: DSGVTQTPKHLITATGQRVTLRCSPRSGDLSVYWYQQSLDQGLQFLIQYYNGEERAKGNILERFSAQQFPDLHSELNLSSLELGDSALYFCASSVSTFYSGANYGYTFGSGTRLTVV.

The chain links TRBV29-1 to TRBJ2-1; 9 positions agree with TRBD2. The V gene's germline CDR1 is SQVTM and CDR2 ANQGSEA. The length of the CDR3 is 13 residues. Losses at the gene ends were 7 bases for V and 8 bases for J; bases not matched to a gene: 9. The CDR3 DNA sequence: TGCAGCGGGGTAGCGGGAGTTCTCGATGAGCAGTTCTTC. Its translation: CSGVAGVLDEQFF.

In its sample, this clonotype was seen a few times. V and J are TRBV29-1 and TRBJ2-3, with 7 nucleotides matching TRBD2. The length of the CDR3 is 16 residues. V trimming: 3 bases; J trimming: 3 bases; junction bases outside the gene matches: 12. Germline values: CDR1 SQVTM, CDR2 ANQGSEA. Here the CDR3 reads CSVDVNPGLTTDTQYF. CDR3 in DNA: TGCAGCGTTGACGTGAACCCGGGACTAACGACAGATACGCAGTATTTT.

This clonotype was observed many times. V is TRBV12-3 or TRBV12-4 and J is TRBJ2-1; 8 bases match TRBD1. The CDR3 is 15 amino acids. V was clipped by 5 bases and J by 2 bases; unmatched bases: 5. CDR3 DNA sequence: TGTGCCAGCAGTACACGGACAGGGCCCTACAATGAGCAGTTCTTC. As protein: CASSTRTGPYNEQFF.

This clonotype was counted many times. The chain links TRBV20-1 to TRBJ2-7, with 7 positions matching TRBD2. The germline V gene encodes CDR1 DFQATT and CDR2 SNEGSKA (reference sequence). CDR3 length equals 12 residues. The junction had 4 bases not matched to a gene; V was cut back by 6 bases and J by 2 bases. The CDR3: CSASLATYEQYF. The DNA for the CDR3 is TGCAGTGCCTCACTAGCGACCTACGAGCAGTACTTC.

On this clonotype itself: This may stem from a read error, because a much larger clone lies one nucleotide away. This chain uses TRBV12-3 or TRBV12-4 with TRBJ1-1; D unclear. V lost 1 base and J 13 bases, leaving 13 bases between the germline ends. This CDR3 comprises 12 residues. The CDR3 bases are TGTGCCAGCAGTTTAGGGGAGAATAGAGTTTTCTTT. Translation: CASSLGENRVFF.

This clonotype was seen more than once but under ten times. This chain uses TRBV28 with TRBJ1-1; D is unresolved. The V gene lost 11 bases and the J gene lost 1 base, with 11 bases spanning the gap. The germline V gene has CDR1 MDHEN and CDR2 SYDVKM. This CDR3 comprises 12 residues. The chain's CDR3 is CAHRTGNTEAFF. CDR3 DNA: TGTGCCCATCGGACGGGGAACACTGAAGCTTTCTTT.

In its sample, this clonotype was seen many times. CDR3 amino acids: CSARDPDGYSNQPQHF. For the CDR3, the DNA is TGCAGTGCTAGAGACCCAGACGGTTATAGCAATCAGCCCCAGCATTTT. V usage is TRBV20-1 and J usage is TRBJ1-5; unclear D gene. CDR1 is DFQATT and CDR2 is SNEGSKA in the germline V gene (reference sequence). CDR3 length: 16 residues. The V and J ends lost 0 bases and 0 bases respectively, with 12 bases between them.

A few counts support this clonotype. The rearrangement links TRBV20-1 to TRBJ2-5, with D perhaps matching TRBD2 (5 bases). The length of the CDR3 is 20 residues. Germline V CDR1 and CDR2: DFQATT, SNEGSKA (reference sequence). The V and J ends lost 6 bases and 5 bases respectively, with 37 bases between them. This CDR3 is CSAIDKWGVFRRRRWETQYF. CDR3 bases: TGCAGTGCAATCGACAAGTGGGGTGTCTTCCGGCGGCGGAGGTGGGAGACCCAGTACTTC.